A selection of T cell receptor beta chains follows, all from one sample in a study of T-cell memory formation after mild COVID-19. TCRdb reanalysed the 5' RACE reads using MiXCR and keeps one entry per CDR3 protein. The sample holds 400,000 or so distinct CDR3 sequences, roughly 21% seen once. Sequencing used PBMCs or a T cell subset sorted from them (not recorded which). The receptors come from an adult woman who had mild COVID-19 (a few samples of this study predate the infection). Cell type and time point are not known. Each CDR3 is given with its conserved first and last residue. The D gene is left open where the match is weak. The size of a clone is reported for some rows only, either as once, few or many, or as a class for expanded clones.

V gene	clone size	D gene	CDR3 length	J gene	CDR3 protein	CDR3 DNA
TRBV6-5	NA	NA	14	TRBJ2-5	CASSYVAAQETQYF	TGTGCCAGCAGTTACGTGGCTGCACAAGAGACCCAGTACTTC
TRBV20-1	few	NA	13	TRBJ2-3	CSATGESTDTQYF	TGCAGTGCTACGGGGGAGAGCACAGATACGCAGTATTTT
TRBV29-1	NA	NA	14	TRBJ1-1	CSVDRRGLYTEAFF	TGCAGCGTTGATCGCAGAGGGCTATATACTGAAGCTTTCTTT
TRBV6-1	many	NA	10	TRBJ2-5	CASRLETQYF	TGTGCCAGCAGATTAGAGACCCAGTACTTC
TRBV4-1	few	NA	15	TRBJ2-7	CASSQGEGVYYEQYF	TGCGCCAGCAGCCAAGGCGAGGGGGTATACTACGAGCAGTACTTC
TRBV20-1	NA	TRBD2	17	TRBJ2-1	CSASGEPGTSLRNEQFF	TGCAGTGCGTCCGGGGAACCCGGGACTAGTCTTCGCAATGAGCAGTTCTTC
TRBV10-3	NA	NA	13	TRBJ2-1	CAISDRGDNEQFF	TGTGCCATCAGTGACAGGGGGGACAATGAGCAGTTCTTC
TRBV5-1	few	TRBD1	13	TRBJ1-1	CASRRTGDTEAFF	TGCGCCAGCCGTCGGACAGGGGATACTGAAGCTTTCTTT
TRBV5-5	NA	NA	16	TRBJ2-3	CASSWASREPTDTQYF	TGTGCCAGCAGCTGGGCTAGCAGAGAACCAACAGATACGCAGTATTTT
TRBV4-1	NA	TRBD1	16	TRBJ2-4	CASSQGTGEAKNIQYF	TGCGCCAGCAGCCAAGGTACAGGGGAGGCCAAAAACATTCAGTACTTC
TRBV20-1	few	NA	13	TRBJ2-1	CSARAPSYNEQFF	TGCAGTGCTAGAGCCCCCTCGTACAATGAGCAGTTCTTC
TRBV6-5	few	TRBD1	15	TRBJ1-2	CASSPRPGQEAGYTF	TGTGCCAGCAGCCCCCGGCCGGGACAGGAGGCGGGCTACACCTTC
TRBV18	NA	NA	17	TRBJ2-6	CASSRETPSSGANVLTF	TGTGCCAGCTCACGGGAGACACCCTCCTCTGGGGCCAACGTCCTGACTTTC
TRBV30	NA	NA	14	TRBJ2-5	CAWSVLRPQETQYF	TGTGCCTGGAGTGTACTCAGACCGCAAGAGACCCAGTACTTC
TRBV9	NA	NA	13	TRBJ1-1	CASSVIMNTEAFF	TGTGCCAGCAGCGTAATTATGAACACTGAAGCTTTCTTT
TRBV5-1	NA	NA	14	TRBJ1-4	CASSPGDRFKKLFF	TGCGCCAGCTCCCCGGGTGACAGGTTTAAAAAACTGTTTTTT
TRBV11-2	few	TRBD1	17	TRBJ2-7	CASSLEAGTVGSYEQYF	TGTGCCAGCAGCTTAGAAGCCGGGACAGTGGGGTCCTACGAGCAGTACTTC